This entry features one T cell receptor beta chain sequence. Its specificity is not known. These data come from a study of T cell repertoires in cytomegalovirus infection. The overall study: HLA-B-restricted CMV epitopes that are well studied, plus recently identified HLA-C-restricted ones, were used by the study. From public TCR beta signatures came an indication of both CMV infection and matching HLA type. Overall study findings and caveats: Using cumulative public TCR beta family frequency, the authors identified those who carried CMV together with the relevant HLA. Dominating the ex vivo response were TCR beta clonotypes that were CMV-specific and HLA-C-restricted.

TCRdb re-derived calls from the reads in MiXCR, one entry per CDR3 protein. In the table there are some 940,000 distinct CDR3 sequences, about 33% of which are singletons. The length of the CDR3 is 12 residues. Germline V lookup: CDR1 DFQATT, CDR2 SNEGSKA (reference sequence). V was trimmed by 7 bases and J by 6 bases, leaving 15 bases between them. This material consisted of cultured CD8+ T cells from PBMCs, taken from culture after CMV antigen stimulation. The receptor's source is a human donor in good health (CMV status not recorded). Some clones in this sample may be carry-over from other donors' samples. The V and J genes are TRBV20-1 and TRBJ1-2; D may be TRBD1 (6 bases). CDR3 loop: CSVLGGYDGYTF. The DNA of the CDR3 is TGCAGTGTGTTAGGGGGTTACGATGGCTACACCTTC.